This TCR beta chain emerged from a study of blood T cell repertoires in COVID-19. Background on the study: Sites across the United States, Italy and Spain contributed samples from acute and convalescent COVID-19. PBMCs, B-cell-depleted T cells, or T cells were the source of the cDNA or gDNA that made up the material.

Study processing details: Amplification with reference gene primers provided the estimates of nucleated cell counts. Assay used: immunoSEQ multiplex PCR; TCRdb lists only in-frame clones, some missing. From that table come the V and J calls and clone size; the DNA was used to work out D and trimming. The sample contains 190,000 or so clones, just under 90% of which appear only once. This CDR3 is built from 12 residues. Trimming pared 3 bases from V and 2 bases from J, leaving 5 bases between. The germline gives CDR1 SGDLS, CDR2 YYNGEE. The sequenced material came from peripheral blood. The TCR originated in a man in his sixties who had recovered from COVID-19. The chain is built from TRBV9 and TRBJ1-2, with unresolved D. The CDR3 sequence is CASSEANYGYTF. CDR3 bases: TGTGCCAGCAGCGAAGCGAACTATGGCTACACCTTC.